This TCR beta chain comes out of a study of regulatory T cells in long-lasting Graves disease. Germline-derived CDR1 and CDR2 are SGHDT and YYEEEE. The V gene lost 4 bases and the J gene lost 1 base, with 11 bases spanning the gap. The CDR3 is made up of 14 amino acids. To make TCR beta libraries, researchers used iRepertoire HTBI primers and Arm-PCR of CDR3 regions. MiXCR, applied by TCRdb to the multiplex PCR reads, yields one record per CDR3 protein. Of roughly 420,000 distinct CDR3 sequences listed, around 15% are singletons. Time point noted: newly diagnosed GD, antithyroid drugs for less than 3 months. With RNA extracted from PBMCs as input, the TCR library was made. This sample was shared with a second study, whose subject was T cells in Graves' hyperthyroidism and ophthalmopathy.

The receptor's source is a woman in her 50s with Graves disease. V gene TRBV5-6 combines with J gene TRBJ1-1, with D hard to call. Sequenced here: peripheral blood mononuclear cells (PBMCs), sampled at new diagnosis, from a patient treated with antithyroid drugs. The CDR3 bases are TGTGCCAGCAGCGTCTTGACACAGAACACTGAAGCTTTCTTT. The encoded protein is CASSVLTQNTEAFF.